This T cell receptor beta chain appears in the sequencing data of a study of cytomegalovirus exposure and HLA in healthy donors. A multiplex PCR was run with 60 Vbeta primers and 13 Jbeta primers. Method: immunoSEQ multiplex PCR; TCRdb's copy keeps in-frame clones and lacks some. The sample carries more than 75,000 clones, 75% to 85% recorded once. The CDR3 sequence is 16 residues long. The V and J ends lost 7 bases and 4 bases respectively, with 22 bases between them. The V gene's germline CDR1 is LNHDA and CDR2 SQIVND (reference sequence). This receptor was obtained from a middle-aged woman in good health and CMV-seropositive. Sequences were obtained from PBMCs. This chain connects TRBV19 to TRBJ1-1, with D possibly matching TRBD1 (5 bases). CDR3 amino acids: CASISLGDGGATEAFF. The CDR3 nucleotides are TGTGCCAGTATCTCACTCGGGGACGGGGGTGCCACTGAAGCTTTCTTT.